This T cell receptor beta chain was profiled in a study of T cell responses to AZD1222 COVID-19 vaccine. Whole-study findings and limits: Repertoires were obtained solely post-peak T cell response. Females made up more of the donors, who were largely white British, and clonal diversity may have come out too low. The breadth and depth of Spike-specific TCRs increased once two AZD1222 doses had been given.

Details on this clone: Its antigen is currently unknown.

The V gene's germline CDR1 is MDHEN and CDR2 SYDVKM. V trimming: 4 bases; J trimming: 5 bases; junction bases outside the gene matches: 9. This CDR3 region has 16 residues. TCRdb keeps only in-frame clones here, not all; method: immunoSEQ multiplex PCR. The sample shows about 150,000 clones, roughly 87% of them seen only once. The rearrangement joins TRBV28 to TRBJ1-5; 9 positions match TRBD1. This receptor was identified in an adult who received the AZD1222 COVID-19 vaccine. The sample consisted of peripheral blood, taken 28 days after the second AZD1222 dose. The CDR3: CASSWEQGAVYQPQHF. The CDR3 DNA reads TGTGCCAGCAGTTGGGAACAGGGGGCTGTTTATCAGCCCCAGCATTTT.